The 28 T cell receptor beta chains below all came from one sample that was sequenced in a study of CD8 T cells in Susac syndrome. After extraction with the RNeasy kit, about 0.45 to 1 ug of the RNA was reverse transcribed using random hexamers. Each CDR3 protein is one row after TCRdb ran MiXCR on the immunoSEQ multiplex PCR reads. The sample includes 100,000 to 150,000 distinct CDR3 sequences, around 94% seen only once; the top ten take around 0.2%. Sequenced: CD8+ T cells from PBMCs. The receptors here all came from a human donor with Susac syndrome.

The V gene is TRBV13, the J gene TRBJ2-2; D not certain. The CDR3 runs 11 residues. CDR1 PRHDT and CDR2 FYEKMQ come from the germline V gene (reference sequence). V was shortened by 6 bases and J by 6 bases, with 5 bases between the two germline ends. The CDR3 region has the DNA TGTGCCAGCAGAGGCCCCGGGGAGCTGTTTTTT. Amino acid sequence: CASRGPGELFF.

This clonotype was picked up a small number of times. The rearrangement uses TRBV27 and TRBJ1-1; weak D call: TRBD1 (6 bases). Trimming removed 0 bases from V and 6 bases from J, with 8 bases in between. Germline V CDR1 and CDR2: MNHEY, SMNVEV (reference sequence). This CDR3 region has 13 residues. As DNA, the CDR3 is TGTGCCAGCAGTTTATCGGGGGCAGCTGAAGCTTTCTTT. Its protein product is CASSLSGAAEAFF.

This clonotype appeared once. The chain is built from TRBV19 and TRBJ1-5; D gene unclear. The CDR3 spans 16 residues. Germline V lookup: CDR1 LNHDA, CDR2 SQIVND (reference sequence). Trimming took 3 bases from V and 0 from J, leaving 12 bases between them. CDR3 region: CASSMVLSYSNQPQHF. As DNA, the CDR3 is TGTGCCAGTAGTATGGTCCTGAGCTATAGCAATCAGCCCCAGCATTTT.

J is TRBJ1-1 and V is TRBV6-5; no clear D. V was shortened by 5 bases and J by 1 base, with 8 bases between the two germline ends. Germline V gene sequence: CDR1 MNHEY, CDR2 SVGAGI. CDR3 length: 13 residues. The CDR3 loop is CASSRRENTEAFF. The CDR3 nucleotides are TGTGCCAGCAGTAGAAGGGAGAACACTGAAGCTTTCTTT.

CDR3 DNA sequence: TGTGCCAGCAGTACTCCCGGGACTAGCGGGGGGGGAAGCACAGATACGCAGTATTTT. Protein: CASSTPGTSGGGSTDTQYF. The rearrangement uses TRBV6-2 or TRBV6-3 and TRBJ2-3; TRBD2 matches 16 bases. The V gene end was trimmed by 5 bases and the J gene end by 0 bases; junction bases not matched to a gene: 8. Germline CDR1 and CDR2: MNHEY and SVGEGT. This CDR3 is built from 19 residues.

The chain links TRBV5-8 to TRBJ2-3; possibly TRBD1 for D (6 bases). Germline V gene data show CDR1 as SGHTS and CDR2 as YDEGEE. Trimming took 4 bases from V and 0 from J, leaving 12 bases between them. CDR3 length: 15 amino acids. DNA of the CDR3: TGTGCCAGCAGCGCTACAGGGTTCAGCACAGATACGCAGTATTTT. Residues: CASSATGFSTDTQYF.

This clonotype appeared a single time. The chain combines TRBV6-5 with TRBJ2-7; 7 bases are a match to TRBD2. Germline V gives CDR1 MNHEY, CDR2 SVGAGI. This CDR3 region has 16 residues. The ends lost 2 bases at V and 2 bases at J; junction bases unmatched: 9. The CDR3 DNA follows: TGTGCCAGCAGTTACAACTCCGGGACTAAAGCCTACGAGCAGTACTTC. It codes for CASSYNSGTKAYEQYF.

For the CDR3, the DNA is TGTGCCAGTAGTATGGTCACGAACACTGAAGCTTTCTTT. Amino acids: CASSMVTNTEAFF. V is TRBV19 and J is TRBJ1-1; D uncertain. Germline V gene data show CDR1 as LNHDA and CDR2 as SQIVND (reference sequence). V lost 3 bases to trimming and J lost 1 base, with 6 bases between them. The CDR3 totals 13 residues.

This clonotype was seen only once. V usage is TRBV14 and J usage is TRBJ2-1, with unresolved D. Germline V gene data show CDR1 as SGHDN and CDR2 as FVKESK. The CDR3 length is 17 residues. Trimming pared 0 bases from V and 2 bases from J, leaving 14 bases between. As DNA, the CDR3 is TGTGCCAGCAGCCAAGAATGGGGTACCCCCCCCTACAATGAGCAGTTCTTC. Protein sequence: CASSQEWGTPPYNEQFF.

This chain joins TRBV12-3 or TRBV12-4 and TRBJ1-2, with no clear D. Trimming took 5 bases from V and 5 from J, leaving 15 bases between them. The CDR3 totals 14 residues. The CDR3, as DNA: TGTGCCAGCAGTCACGGGCCGGATCTTTATGGCTACACCTTC. This translates into CASSHGPDLYGYTF.

The rearrangement uses TRBV6-4 and TRBJ1-5, with a weak D call TRBD1 (5 bases). The CDR3 runs 15 residues. V was cut by 7 bases and J by 2 bases, with 15 bases left in between. The germline gives CDR1 MRHNA, CDR2 SNTAGT. The CDR3 region is CASTGATRGNQPQHF. The CDR3 DNA reads as TGTGCCAGCACCGGGGCTACGAGGGGCAATCAGCCCCAGCATTTT.

This chain connects TRBV28 to TRBJ2-7, with D perhaps TRBD1 (7 bases). V lost 8 bases to trimming and J lost 6 bases, with 14 bases between them. This CDR3 contains 12 residues. Germline values: CDR1 MDHEN, CDR2 SYDVKM. The CDR3 DNA is TGTGCCAGCCCCGGCCAGGGGGGCGAGCAGTACTTC. Its protein is CASPGQGGEQYF.

V usage is TRBV4-1 and J usage is TRBJ1-5; TRBD1 might be the D (6 bases). Germline V gene lookup returns CDR1 MGHRA and CDR2 YSYEKL. CDR3 length equals 14 residues. Trimming pared 4 bases from V and 6 bases from J, leaving 13 bases between. The CDR3 DNA reads as TGCGCCAGCAGCCCCCACAGGGCGGGTCAGCCCCAGCATTTT. Protein sequence: CASSPHRAGQPQHF.

V is TRBV6-5 and J is TRBJ2-7, with a possible D match to TRBD1 (6 bases). CDR1 MNHEY and CDR2 SVGAGI come from the germline V gene. V shed 6 bases and J shed 3 bases, with 12 bases lying between them. This CDR3 is 13 amino acids long. The CDR3 is CASRIKGGYEQYF. DNA for the CDR3: TGTGCCAGCAGGATAAAAGGGGGCTACGAGCAGTACTTC.

The V gene is TRBV5-1, the J gene TRBJ1-4; D is unclear. Germline V gene sequence: CDR1 SGHRS, CDR2 YFSETQ. V lost 0 bases, J lost 11 bases, and 17 bases lay in between. This CDR3 region has 15 residues. The CDR3 is CASSLVMPFMSKLFF. CDR3 in DNA: TGCGCCAGCAGCTTGGTCATGCCATTCATGAGCAAACTGTTTTTT.

The chain employs TRBV20-1 and TRBJ2-3; 8 bases fit TRBD2. This CDR3 is built from 14 residues. The V and J ends lost 4 bases and 4 bases, in that order; junction bases with no gene match: 7. Germline CDR1 DFQATT, CDR2 SNEGSKA (reference sequence). Here the CDR3 DNA reads TGCAGTGCTACGACTAGCGAGTCGGCAGATACGCAGTATTTT. Translated: CSATTSESADTQYF.

The gene calls are TRBV4-1 and TRBJ2-7; TRBD1 agrees at 8 bases. The CDR3 sequence is 15 residues long. The germline V gene encodes CDR1 MGHRA and CDR2 YSYEKL. V dropped 3 bases and J dropped 4; count of bases not matched to a gene: 8. The DNA of the CDR3 is TGCGCCAGCAGCCATTCCGGACAGGGTACATACGAGCAGTACTTC. It is translated as CASSHSGQGTYEQYF.

The chain employs TRBV19 and TRBJ1-2, with D unclear. CDR1 is LNHDA, CDR2 SQIVND, per germline (reference sequence). Between the trimmed V and J ends, which lost 0 bases and 1 base, there was a span of 12 bases. The CDR3 extends over 16 amino acids. CDR3 loop: CASSIEPSMVNYGYTF. The CDR3 bases are TGTGCCAGTAGTATAGAGCCCAGCATGGTTAACTATGGCTACACCTTC.

In its sample, this clonotype was seen once. CDR3 nucleotide sequence: TGTGCCAGCAGTGTAAGTCCTGATAACACTGAAGCTTTCTTT. This gives the protein CASSVSPDNTEAFF. The rearrangement joins TRBV6-4 to TRBJ1-1; D is undetermined. With 4 bases removed from V and 2 bases from J, the gap between germline ends came to 11 bases. Germline V lookup: CDR1 MRHNA, CDR2 SNTAGT. The CDR3 covers 14 residues.

The chain recombines TRBV11-2 with TRBJ1-2; TRBD1 might be the D (6 bases). The CDR3 has 15 residues. Germline CDR1 and CDR2: SGHAT and FQNNGV. V was shortened by 0 bases and J by 5 bases, with 13 bases between the two germline ends. The CDR3 sequence is CASSLDMDSRYGYTF. The CDR3 bases are TGTGCCAGCAGCTTAGACATGGACAGCAGATATGGCTACACCTTC.

The chain links TRBV9 to TRBJ2-2, with 10 bases aligning to TRBD1. The V gene's germline CDR1 is SGDLS and CDR2 YYNGEE. Trimming at V came to 5 bases and at J to 0 bases, leaving 7 bases not matched to a gene. The CDR3 runs to 17 residues. CDR3 residues: CASRAEGTGANTGELFF. The CDR3, as DNA: TGTGCCAGCAGGGCAGAGGGGACAGGGGCGAACACCGGGGAGCTGTTTTTT.

The genes are TRBV12-3 or TRBV12-4 and TRBJ2-7; possibly TRBD2 for D (5 bases). CDR3 size: 14 residues. V was clipped by 3 bases and J by 4 bases, with 13 bases between them. The CDR3 DNA sequence: TGTGCCAGCAGTTTTGGCGGGCCCGGTTACGAGCAGTACTTC. Protein: CASSFGGPGYEQYF.

The rearrangement joins TRBV7-8 to TRBJ2-3; 9 nucleotides line up with TRBD1. Per germline, CDR1 SGHVS and CDR2 FQNEAQ. The CDR3 runs to 17 residues. V gave up 0 bases and J gave up 2 bases; unmatched junction bases: 6. CDR3 in DNA: TGTGCCAGCAGCTTAGCGTCGGGACAGGGACACACAGATACGCAGTATTTT. Translated: CASSLASGQGHTDTQYF. The entire variable domain, with the rest obtained from reference TRBV7-8 and TRBJ2-3, is as follows: GAGVSQSPRYKVAKRGQDVALRCDPISGHVSLFWYQQALGQGPEFLTYFQNEAQLDKSGLPSDRFFAERPEGSVSTLKIQRTQQEDSAVYLCASSLASGQGHTDTQYFGPGTRLTVL.

The V call is TRBV11-2, the J call TRBJ2-3; D is uncertain. The CDR3 has 14 residues. Germline CDR1 SGHAT, CDR2 FQNNGV. V lost 4 bases to trimming and J lost 1 base, with 9 bases between them. This CDR3 is CASSSYGGTDTQYF. DNA of the CDR3: TGTGCCAGCAGCTCCTATGGGGGCACAGATACGCAGTATTTT.

The chain recombines TRBV10-2 with TRBJ2-3, with 7 bases fitting TRBD2. Losses at the gene ends were 3 bases for V and 2 bases for J; bases not matched to a gene: 8. Germline V gene data show CDR1 as WSHSY and CDR2 as SAAADI. The CDR3 runs to 16 residues. The CDR3 DNA reads as TGCGCCAGCAGTGATATGACGGGAGGAAACACAGATACGCAGTATTTT. Its translation: CASSDMTGGNTDTQYF.

This clonotype turned up a few times. The J gene is TRBJ2-3, the V gene TRBV6-4; D is ambiguous. The CDR3 has 15 amino acids. Trimming left V 0 bases short and J 0 bases short, with 7 bases between. The germline V gene has CDR1 MRHNA and CDR2 SNTAGT. The CDR3 bases are TGTGCCAGCAGTGACTCCGGCGGAAGCACAGATACGCAGTATTTT. Translation: CASSDSGGSTDTQYF.

The rearrangement uses TRBV18 and TRBJ1-2, with D hard to call. Between the trimmed V and J ends, which lost 0 bases and 5 bases, there was a span of 7 bases. CDR1 and CDR2 (germline): KGHSH, LQKENI. The CDR3 runs 13 residues. The CDR3: CASSPPPSYGYTF. The CDR3 nucleotides read TGTGCCAGCTCACCACCCCCTTCTTATGGCTACACCTTC.

This chain joins TRBV7-9 and TRBJ1-2; tentatively, D is TRBD1 (5 bases). This CDR3 region has 15 residues. The V and J ends lost 4 bases and 2 bases respectively, with 14 bases between them. The germline CDR1 and CDR2 sequences are SEHNR and FQNEAQ (reference sequence). DNA of the CDR3: TGTGCCAGCAGCTCCCGGGGGGAGGGAAACTATGGCTACACCTTC. It encodes CASSSRGEGNYGYTF. The complete variable domain, with remaining parts taken from reference TRBV7-9 and TRBJ1-2, reads DTGVSQNPRHKITKRGQNVTFRCDPISEHNRLYWYRQTLGQGPEFLTYFQNEAQLEKSRLLSDRFSAERPKGSFSTLEIQRTEQGDSAMYLCASSSRGEGNYGYTFGSGTRLTVV.